This T cell receptor (beta chain) came from a study of cytomegalovirus exposure and HLA in healthy donors. In the study overall: The 130 or so validation repertoires used the same platform as the 550 to 700 first-cohort repertoires (as reported by a later analysis). Study-wide findings and caveats: Rarity marked most TCR sequences, yet some public TCRs occurred in many donors. Under in vitro conditions, a few CMV-associated chains were confirmed as specific for CMV antigens.

The germline V and J ends were trimmed by 2 bases and 6 bases, with 8 bases remaining between them. Germline V gives CDR1 KGHSH, CDR2 LQKENI. The CDR3 covers 13 residues. Note on this clone: Its antigen is not identified.

The data were produced by immunoSEQ multiplex PCR, yet TCRdb's version contains in-frame clones alone and is incomplete. Seen here are about 160,000 clones, around 90% observed once, and the top ten hold approximately 3.1%. The donors were in the approximately 120-subject validation cohort; that cohort was separate from the roughly 680-subject first cohort. The chain is built from TRBV18 and TRBJ1-5; possible D gene TRBD1, 5 bases. The sequence came from a man younger than 30 in good health and CMV-seronegative. Specimen: PBMCs. This CDR3 reads CASSPDGGQPQHF. In DNA form, the CDR3 reads TGTGCCAGCTCACCAGACGGGGGTCAGCCCCAGCATTTT.